What follows are 20 T cell receptor beta chains derived from one specimen sequenced in a study of T cells in Graves' hyperthyroidism and ophthalmopathy. The TCR beta CDR3 regions underwent amplification using RNA transcripts as the source. TCR CDR3 regions were first amplified by RT-PCR with HTBI primers. One entry per CDR3 protein results from TCRdb running MiXCR on the multiplex PCR reads. Of over 200,000 distinct CDR3 sequences listed, about 14% are singletons. Sequencing was done on a sample of blood. All receptors derive from a woman between 40 and 50 years old with Graves' hyperthyroidism that later progressed to Graves' ophthalmopathy.

The chain recombines TRBV2 with TRBJ1-1; D is uncertain. The CDR3 has 13 residues. V lost 6 bases to trimming and J lost 5 bases, with 13 bases between them. Germline CDR1 SNHLY, CDR2 FYNNEI. This CDR3 reads CASRRSRQTEAFF. For the CDR3, the DNA is TGTGCCAGCAGACGGTCCCGGCAAACTGAAGCTTTCTTT.

This clonotype was detected only a few times. The rearrangement links TRBV29-1 to TRBJ1-2, with TRBD1 as a possible D gene (5 bases). CDR1 is SQVTM and CDR2 is ANQGSEA in the germline V gene. V was shortened by 5 bases and J by 2 bases, with 21 bases between the two germline ends. The CDR3 runs to 16 residues. The DNA for the CDR3 is TGCAGCGTTCCCGCTAACCGGGGCGATCTAAACTATGGCTACACCTTC. It is translated as CSVPANRGDLNYGYTF.

In this sample, this clonotype turned up a few times. The rearrangement links TRBV28 to TRBJ1-2; 7 bases align to TRBD1. Unmatched junction bases numbered 6, after V lost 5 bases and J lost 6 bases. The CDR3 runs to 13 residues. Germline-derived CDR1 and CDR2 are MDHEN and SYDVKM. This CDR3 reads CASSTGAGNGYTF. Written as DNA, the CDR3 is TGTGCCAGCAGTACAGGGGCCGGAAATGGCTACACCTTC.

DNA of the CDR3: TGTGCCAGCAGTGGGGGACAGACCTACTACAATGAGCAGTTCTTC. It yields the protein CASSGGQTYYNEQFF. V is TRBV6-1 and J is TRBJ2-1; 7 bases line up with TRBD1. This CDR3 contains 15 residues. Per germline, CDR1 MNHNS and CDR2 SASEGT. J lost 3 bases, V lost 4 bases, and 6 bases had no gene match.

This clonotype was recorded many times. CDR3 in DNA: TGTGCCAGCAGCTTAGGCCAGGTAGCGGGAATCAAGGAGCAGTTCTTC. Protein: CASSLGQVAGIKEQFF. The genes are TRBV13 and TRBJ2-1; 8 bases are shared with TRBD2. Per germline, CDR1 PRHDT and CDR2 FYEKMQ (reference sequence). J gave up 10 bases and V 0 bases, and 11 bases lay outside the gene matches. The CDR3 consists of 16 residues.

At least ten counts were recorded for this clonotype. The CDR3 loop is CASSLDYTDTQYF. CDR3 sequence (DNA): TGTGCCAGCAGCTTAGACTATACAGATACGCAGTATTTT. This chain joins TRBV7-2 and TRBJ2-3, with no clear D. The CDR3 runs to 13 residues. The V and J ends lost 1 base and 3 bases respectively, with 5 bases between them. Germline CDR1 reads SGHTA; CDR2 reads FQGNSA. The entire variable domain, with the rest obtained from reference TRBV7-2 and TRBJ2-3, is as follows: GAGVSQSPSNKVTEKGKDVELRCDPISGHTALYWYRQSLGQGLEFLIYFQGNSAPDKSGLPSDRFSAERTGGSVSTLTIQRTQQEDSAVYLCASSLDYTDTQYFGPGTRLTVL.

This clonotype was counted at least ten times. The rearrangement uses TRBV6-1 and TRBJ2-1; D remains ambiguous. The germline V and J ends were trimmed by 5 bases and 7 bases, with 12 bases remaining between them. The CDR3 runs to 13 residues. Germline loops: CDR1 MNHNS, CDR2 SASEGT. Here the CDR3 reads CASSSDLQNEQFF. CDR3 nucleotides: TGTGCCAGCAGTTCGGACCTTCAAAATGAGCAGTTCTTC.

This clonotype was detected many times. The rearrangement uses TRBV12-3 or TRBV12-4 and TRBJ2-1; 10 nucleotides match TRBD2. The CDR3 extends over 15 amino acids. Trimming removed 5 bases from V and 13 bases from J; junction bases left unmatched: 14. The CDR3, as DNA: TGTGCCAGCAGTCCCTACCCTACAGCGGGAGGGCCCCAGTTCTTC. Translation: CASSPYPTAGGPQFF.

A note on this clonotype: With a much larger clone just one base away, this may be a read error. The chain combines TRBV7-3 with TRBJ2-1; D is undetermined. Per the germline V gene, CDR1 is SGHTA and CDR2 is FQGTGA. The CDR3 is 14 amino acids. Trimming shortened V by 5 bases and J by 10 bases, and 18 bases separated the two germline ends. CDR3 in DNA: TGTGCCAGCAGCCCCTCAGGCTACTCCTACGAGCAGTTCTTC. Translating it yields CASSPSGYSYEQFF.

This chain links TRBV7-9 with TRBJ2-1; D ambiguous. This CDR3 comprises 15 residues. Between the trimmed V and J ends, which lost 6 bases and 6 bases, there was a span of 18 bases. CDR1 is SEHNR and CDR2 is FQNEAQ in the germline V gene (reference sequence). The CDR3 loop reads CASRHHLGRCNEQFF. For the CDR3, the DNA is TGTGCCAGCAGGCACCATCTCGGAAGGTGCAATGAGCAGTTCTTC.

The chain employs TRBV24-1 and TRBJ2-5; unclear D gene. The CDR3 runs 11 residues. Deletions cut 6 bases from V and 7 bases from J, with 8 bases between. Germline loops: CDR1 KGHDR, CDR2 SFDVKD. The CDR3 loop is CATSQGPTQYF. DNA of the CDR3: TGTGCCACCAGTCAAGGGCCGACCCAGTACTTC.

This clonotype was observed many times. In DNA form, the CDR3 reads TGTGCCAGCAGTTACGTGAGCTACGAGCAGTACTTC. Amino acids: CASSYVSYEQYF. The J gene is TRBJ2-7, the V gene TRBV28; D remains unclear. The CDR3 consists of 12 residues. Trimming took off 4 bases at V and 3 bases at J, with 7 bases between the two ends. Germline V gene lookup returns CDR1 MDHEN and CDR2 SYDVKM.

This clonotype was counted ten times or more. The chain uses TRBV4-2 and TRBJ2-1; possible D gene TRBD1, 6 bases. Deletions cut 1 base from V and 6 bases from J, with 13 bases between. This CDR3 comprises 15 residues. Germline-derived CDR1 and CDR2 are LGHNA and YNFKEQ. The DNA for the CDR3 is TGTGCCAGCAGCCAAGGCAGGGGTCGACCCAATGAGCAGTTCTTC. This encodes CASSQGRGRPNEQFF.

In this sample, this clonotype turned up many times. The chain joins TRBV11-2 to TRBJ2-5; D is undetermined. Germline CDR1 reads SGHAT; CDR2 reads FQNNGV. The V end lost 6 bases, the J end lost 3 bases, and 5 bases lay between the germline ends. The CDR3 loop spans 11 amino acids. Written as DNA, the CDR3 is TGTGCCAGCAGACAAAAAGAGACCCAGTACTTC. As protein: CASRQKETQYF.

On this clonotype itself: One base away lies a much larger clone, so this may be a sequencing read error. The rearrangement joins TRBV7-8 to TRBJ1-1, with D possibly being TRBD1 (6 bases). The CDR3 has 16 amino acids. Germline CDR1 reads SGHVS; CDR2 reads FQNEAQ. CDR3 protein: CASSPGQGNMNAEAFF. In DNA form, the CDR3 reads TGTGCCAGCAGCCCCGGGCAGGGGAACATGAACGCTGAAGCTTTCTTT.

This clonotype was detected many times. The gene calls are TRBV28 and TRBJ1-1; D is possibly TRBD1 (5 bases). Germline V gives CDR1 MDHEN, CDR2 SYDVKM. V was clipped by 3 bases and J by 1 base, with 15 bases between them. The CDR3 is 16 residues long. CDR3 residues: CASSFGLRGWNTEAFF. CDR3 nucleotides: TGTGCCAGCAGTTTCGGTTTGAGGGGATGGAACACTGAAGCTTTCTTT.

This clonotype was found many times. This chain joins TRBV2 and TRBJ1-4; maybe TRBD1 (5 bases). The CDR3 length is 13 residues. V was cut by 5 bases and J by 6 bases, with 10 bases left in between. Germline V gene lookup returns CDR1 SNHLY and CDR2 FYNNEI. The CDR3 DNA reads as TGTGCCAGCAGTAGCCCGGGGGATGAAAAACTGTTTTTT. Protein sequence: CASSSPGDEKLFF.

This clonotype showed up many times. The genes are TRBV20-1 and TRBJ2-1, with D uncertain. The CDR3 runs 11 residues. Germline values: CDR1 DFQATT, CDR2 SNEGSKA (reference sequence). V was shortened by 7 bases and J by 4 bases, with 8 bases between the two germline ends. This CDR3 is CSEVGYNEQFF. In nucleotides, the CDR3 is TGCAGTGAAGTAGGGTACAATGAGCAGTTCTTC.

This clonotype appeared many times. The chain has TRBV6-1 and TRBJ2-7; no definite D call. The CDR3 spans 13 residues. The V and J ends lost 5 bases and 5 bases respectively, with 13 bases between them. Germline CDR1 is MNHNS and CDR2 is SASEGT. The DNA of the CDR3 is TGTGCCAGCAGTCTTTCCGGGCGGCACGAGCAGTACTTC. As protein: CASSLSGRHEQYF.

In its sample, this clonotype was seen many times. The V gene is TRBV19, the J gene TRBJ2-2; the D gene is possibly TRBD2 (5 bases). V was trimmed by 1 base and J by 4 bases, leaving 16 bases between them. The CDR3 totals 17 residues. Germline V CDR1 and CDR2: LNHDA, SQIVND (reference sequence). CDR3 coding DNA: TGTGCCAGTAGTATAGGGCTGTATCGGGGTCTCACCGGGGAGCTGTTTTTT. As protein: CASSIGLYRGLTGELFF.